This T cell receptor (beta chain) was recovered during a study of Graves' ophthalmopathy and Graves' hyperthyroidism. Whole-study context: Peripheral blood sampling preceded any treatment and occurred at initial diagnosis. Notes on the study in general: Progression of ophthalmopathy was predicted by the model with around 70% sensitivity and roughly 74% specificity. Blood also held most thyroid clonotypes expanded above 0.001 frequency.

Germline V gene lookup returns CDR1 SEHNR and CDR2 FQNEAQ (reference sequence). CDR3 length: 14 amino acids. With 4 bases removed from V and 4 bases from J, the gap between germline ends came to 13 bases. The study excluded patients with other autoimmune diseases, uncontrolled infections, pregnancy or lactation. Beta-chain TCR CDR3 regions were amplified from RNA transcripts. RT-PCR in the first round used HTBI primers; a second-round multiplex PCR followed. In TCRdb, the multiplex PCR reads were re-called with MiXCR into one record per CDR3 protein. The sample holds more than 550,000 distinct CDR3 sequences, over 40% seen once. This clonotype was seen at least ten times. Its antigen is as yet unknown.

The clonotype originates from an adult man with Graves' ophthalmopathy. Sequenced: peripheral blood. This chain joins TRBV7-9 and TRBJ1-1, with a possible D match to TRBD1 (6 bases). DNA for the CDR3: TGTGCCAGCAGCTCCACAGGGCTTGGCACTGAAGCTTTCTTT. It codes for CASSSTGLGTEAFF. Using reference TRBV7-9 and TRBJ1-1 for the parts outside the CDR3, the full variable domain is DTGVSQNPRHKITKRGQNVTFRCDPISEHNRLYWYRQTLGQGPEFLTYFQNEAQLEKSRLLSDRFSAERPKGSFSTLEIQRTEQGDSAMYLCASSSTGLGTEAFFGQGTRLTVV.